Here is one T cell receptor (beta chain) with its context. Antigen: not known. A read error may explain this, as a much larger clone is one base away. TCRdb fed the multiplex PCR reads into MiXCR, producing one record per CDR3 protein. The top ten hold more than 0.9% of the sample, which has some 97,000 distinct CDR3 sequences, roughly 20% seen once. This sample was taken from a study of breast tumors, draining lymph nodes, adjacent tissues. Notes on the study in general: Tumor T cell lymph node origin was a supported hypothesis, not proven. Tumors had less TCR diversity than lymph nodes, more than nontumor tissue.

The length of the CDR3 is 17 residues. The germline gives CDR1 LNHDA, CDR2 SQIVND (reference sequence). Samples came from axillary lymph nodes draining the breast cancer. The chain joins TRBV19 to TRBJ1-2, with TRBD1 matching over 7 bases. What was sequenced was axillary lymph node tissue. The source of this sequence is a female donor with breast cancer. Some clones in this sample may be carry-over from other donors' samples. The CDR3 DNA follows: TGTGCCAGTAGACGACAGGGAGGGGTCCGGACTAACTATGACTACACCTTC. Amino acids: CASRRQGGVRTNYDYTF.